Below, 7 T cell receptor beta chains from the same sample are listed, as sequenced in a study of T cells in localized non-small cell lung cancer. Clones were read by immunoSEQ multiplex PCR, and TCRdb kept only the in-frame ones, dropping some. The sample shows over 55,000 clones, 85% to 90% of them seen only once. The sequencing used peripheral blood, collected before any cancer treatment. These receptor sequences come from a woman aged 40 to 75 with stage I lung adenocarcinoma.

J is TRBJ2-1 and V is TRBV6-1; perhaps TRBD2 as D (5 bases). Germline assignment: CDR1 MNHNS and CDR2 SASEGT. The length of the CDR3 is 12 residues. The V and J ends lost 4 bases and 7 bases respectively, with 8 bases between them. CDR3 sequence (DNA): TGTGCCAGCAGTGTGACGGGGAATGAGCAGTTCTTC. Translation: CASSVTGNEQFF.

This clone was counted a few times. The CDR3 coding sequence is TGCAGCGTTGAGAGGGACTCTGGCTACACCTTC. Protein: CSVERDSGYTF. J is TRBJ1-2 and V is TRBV29-1; possibly TRBD1 for D (5 bases). The ends were cut back, 3 bases at V and 7 bases at J, with 9 bases in the middle. Germline V gene data show CDR1 as SQVTM and CDR2 as ANQGSEA. The CDR3 has 11 residues.

The CDR3 protein is CASSVAPGHSYEQYF. For the CDR3, the DNA is TGTGCCAGCAGCGTAGCTCCGGGTCACTCGTACGAGCAGTACTTC. The rearrangement uses TRBV9 and TRBJ2-7; D is uncertain. The CDR3 consists of 15 residues. Germline loops: CDR1 SGDLS, CDR2 YYNGEE. Trimming stripped 0 bases from V and 4 bases from J, with 14 bases between.

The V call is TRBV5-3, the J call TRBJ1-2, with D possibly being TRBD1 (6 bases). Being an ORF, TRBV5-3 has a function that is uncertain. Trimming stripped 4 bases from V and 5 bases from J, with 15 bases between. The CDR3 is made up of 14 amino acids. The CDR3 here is CARSVKGVRYGYTF. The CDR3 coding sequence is TGTGCCAGAAGCGTTAAGGGGGTCCGGTATGGCTACACCTTC.

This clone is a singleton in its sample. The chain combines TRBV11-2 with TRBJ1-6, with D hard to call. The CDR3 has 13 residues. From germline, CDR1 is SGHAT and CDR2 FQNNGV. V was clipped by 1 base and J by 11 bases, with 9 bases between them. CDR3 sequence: CASSLVDIPPLHF. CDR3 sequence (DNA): TGTGCCAGCAGCTTAGTCGATATCCCACCCCTCCACTTT.

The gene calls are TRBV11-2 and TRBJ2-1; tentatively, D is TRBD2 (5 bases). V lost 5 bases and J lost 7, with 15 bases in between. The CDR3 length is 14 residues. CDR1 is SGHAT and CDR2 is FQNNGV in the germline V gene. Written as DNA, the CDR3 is TGTGCCAGCAGCCCCCGGACTGCCTCTAATGAGCAGTTCTTC. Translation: CASSPRTASNEQFF.

CDR3 sequence reads: CASSLGGAQGTEQFF. Written as DNA, the CDR3 is TGTGCCAGCAGCTTAGGGGGGGCCCAGGGCACTGAGCAGTTCTTC. The chain is built from TRBV7-3 and TRBJ2-1; D is perhaps TRBD2 (7 bases). V was trimmed by 2 bases and J by 9 bases, leaving 17 bases between them. Per germline, CDR1 SGHTA and CDR2 FQGTGA. The length of the CDR3 is 15 residues.